Sequencing of this TCR beta chain was carried out in a study of blood T cell repertoires in COVID-19. Per the germline V gene, CDR1 is SGDLS and CDR2 is YYNGEE. V lost 4 bases and J 11 bases, leaving 18 bases between the germline ends. The CDR3 is made up of 13 amino acids. Sequencing was performed with immunoSEQ multiplex PCR; in TCRdb, only in-frame clones are kept and a portion is missing. The sample contains about 270,000 clones, 81% of which appear only once. Sequenced input: peripheral blood. This TCR was recovered from a woman in her sixties with active or convalescent COVID-19. This rearrangement joins TRBV9 to TRBJ1-2; maybe TRBD1 (5 bases). CDR3 sequence: CASSPDRSMGYTF. CDR3 nucleotides: TGTGCCAGCAGCCCCGACAGATCTATGGGGTACACCTTC.